Following are 26 T cell receptor beta chains from one sample sequenced in a study of response to subunit inactivated influenza vaccine. TCRdb reprocessed the RT-PCR reads with MiXCR, giving one entry per CDR3 protein. Here the sample spans about 500,000 distinct CDR3 sequences, approximately 17% being singletons. Sequencing was performed on CD4+ T cells sorted from PBMCs, taken roughly 24 months after vaccination. The source of these receptors is a man aged 45-69 years who received an inactivated influenza vaccine.

This clonotype was counted between two and nine times. This chain joins TRBV20-1 and TRBJ2-7; 8 bases align to TRBD2. The CDR3 is made up of 13 amino acids. After removal of 5 bases from V and 1 base from J, the junction contained 4 bases not matched to a gene. CDR1 is DFQATT and CDR2 is SNEGSKA in the germline V gene (reference sequence). In nucleotides, the CDR3 is TGCAGTGCTGGCGGGGGGACTTCCTACGAGCAGTACTTC. Its protein is CSAGGGTSYEQYF.

J is TRBJ1-4 and V is TRBV9; a weak D match, TRBD1 (6 bases). Germline V CDR1 and CDR2: SGDLS, YYNGEE. CDR3 length: 14 residues. Between the trimmed V and J ends, which lost 0 bases and 7 bases, there was a span of 10 bases. The CDR3 is CASSVDGTSEKLFF. DNA for the CDR3: TGTGCCAGCAGCGTAGATGGGACATCTGAAAAACTGTTTTTT. Full variable domain (remainder filled in from reference TRBV9 and TRBJ1-4): DSGVTQTPKHLITATGQRVTLRCSPRSGDLSVYWYQQSLDQGLQFLIQYYNGEERAKGNILERFSAQQFPDLHSELNLSSLELGDSALYFCASSVDGTSEKLFFGSGTQLSVL.

This chain uses TRBV24-1 with TRBJ1-2; 8 nucleotides line up with TRBD1. CDR1 and CDR2 (germline): KGHDR, SFDVKD. After removal of 4 bases from V and 5 bases from J, the junction contained 8 bases not matched to a gene. CDR3 size: 15 residues. CDR3 bases: TGTGCCACCAGTGACCCGACAGGGGCAGGGTATGGCTACACCTTC. Its protein product is CATSDPTGAGYGYTF.

The rearrangement links TRBV12-3 or TRBV12-4 to TRBJ1-1, with D tentatively TRBD1 (5 bases). With 3 bases removed from V and 7 bases from J, the gap between germline ends came to 6 bases. CDR3 length equals 11 residues. The CDR3 sequence is CASSLRGEAFF. Written as DNA, the CDR3 is TGTGCCAGCAGTTTGAGGGGTGAAGCTTTCTTT.

This clonotype has more than one count but fewer than ten. The rearrangement links TRBV7-9 to TRBJ2-7, with 10 bases fitting TRBD1. Germline V gene sequence: CDR1 SEHNR, CDR2 FQNEAQ (reference sequence). The CDR3 runs 14 residues. V shed 2 bases and J 5 bases; nucleotides not matched to a gene: 3. CDR3 region: CASSLSTGGNEQYF. The CDR3 bases are TGTGCCAGCAGCTTATCGACAGGGGGCAACGAGCAGTACTTC.

The gene calls are TRBV6-1 and TRBJ1-2, with unresolved D. Germline CDR1 is MNHNS and CDR2 is SASEGT. CDR3 length equals 13 residues. The V gene lost 8 bases and the J gene lost 4 bases, with 14 bases spanning the gap. Written as DNA, the CDR3 is TGTGCCAGCTACTCTGTGGGTAGCTATGGCTACACCTTC. Its translation is CASYSVGSYGYTF.

This clonotype has just a few counts. The gene calls are TRBV14 and TRBJ2-7; D ambiguous. Germline assignment: CDR1 SGHDN and CDR2 FVKESK. V was pared by 1 base and J by 6 bases, with 7 bases between. CDR3 size: 12 residues. The CDR3 region has the DNA TGTGCCAGCAGCCAAGTTCCGGGCGAGCAGTACTTC. Residues: CASSQVPGEQYF.

Only a few counts were recorded for this clonotype. V and J are TRBV7-2 and TRBJ2-7; D is undetermined. Per germline, CDR1 SGHTA and CDR2 FQGNSA. The length of the CDR3 is 14 residues. The ends were cut back, 5 bases at V and 2 bases at J, with 13 bases in the middle. The CDR3 sequence is CASSPESYPYEQYF. CDR3 DNA: TGTGCCAGCAGCCCAGAGAGCTACCCCTACGAGCAGTACTTC.

This clonotype was found many times. The V and J genes are TRBV3-1 and TRBJ2-1; D unresolved. CDR1 and CDR2 (germline): LGHDT, YNNKEL (reference sequence). The CDR3 has 16 amino acids. The V end lost 1 base, the J end lost 6 bases, and 16 bases lay between the germline ends. CDR3 region: CASSQVMGSILNEQFF. The CDR3 coding sequence is TGTGCCAGCAGCCAAGTTATGGGGTCTATACTCAATGAGCAGTTCTTC.

V gene TRBV12-3 or TRBV12-4 combines with J gene TRBJ2-5; D is ambiguous. The CDR3 sequence is 13 residues long. V was pared by 5 bases and J by 7 bases, with 14 bases between. DNA of the CDR3: TGTGCCAGCAGTCGGACCCCCAAGGGGACCCAGTACTTC. It codes for CASSRTPKGTQYF.

V and J are TRBV7-9 and TRBJ1-6; 10 bases fit TRBD1. J gave up 10 bases and V 6 bases, and 6 bases lay outside the gene matches. CDR3 length equals 14 residues. Looked up from germline, CDR1 is SEHNR and CDR2 is FQNEAQ (reference sequence). The CDR3: CASSGGQGLSPLHF. The CDR3 coding sequence is TGTGCCAGCAGTGGGGGACAGGGGCTATCACCCCTCCACTTT.

The gene calls are TRBV18 and TRBJ2-3, with TRBD1 matching over 7 bases. The germline CDR1 and CDR2 sequences are KGHSH and LQKENI. The CDR3 consists of 17 residues. After removal of 4 bases from V and 4 bases from J, the junction contained 14 bases not matched to a gene. CDR3 bases: TGTGCCAGCTCACTATCAGACGACAGGGAAGGCGCAGATACGCAGTATTTT. Its translation: CASSLSDDREGADTQYF.

The table lists this clonotype with a few counts. Compared with germline, one end of the junction differs, possibly owing to a read error. The rearrangement links TRBV3-1 to TRBJ2-1; a possible D gene is TRBD1 (7 bases). CDR3 size: 12 residues. The V gene's germline CDR1 is LGHDT and CDR2 YNNKEL (reference sequence). Written as DNA, the CDR3 is TGTGTCAGCAGGGAATTCGGGACAGTGCGGGACTTC. Amino acid sequence: CVSREFGTVRDF.

CDR3: CAIGSASGYEQFF. CDR3 nucleotides: TGTGCCATCGGGAGCGCCAGTGGGTATGAGCAGTTCTTC. The rearrangement links TRBV10-3 to TRBJ2-1; a weak D match, TRBD2 (5 bases). There are 13 residues in the CDR3. CDR1 and CDR2 (germline): ENHRY, SYGVKD. Trimming left V 8 bases short and J 8 bases short, with 16 bases between.

The V gene is TRBV5-1, the J gene TRBJ2-5; D is perhaps TRBD1 (6 bases). CDR3 length: 13 amino acids. Germline lookup yields CDR1 SGHRS and CDR2 YFSETQ. Deletions cut 4 bases from V and 4 bases from J, with 11 bases between. In DNA, the CDR3 is TGCGCCAGCAGCCAGGGGTCGGCAGAGACCCAGTACTTC. It translates to CASSQGSAETQYF.

This clonotype was detected a few times. This sequence joins TRBV20-1 and TRBJ1-6; TRBD1 agrees at 7 bases. Looked up from germline, CDR1 is DFQATT and CDR2 is SNEGSKA (reference sequence). The V and J ends lost 5 bases and 4 bases, in that order; junction bases with no gene match: 8. This CDR3 has 15 residues. The CDR3 region is CSALPGTAYNSPLHF. CDR3 bases: TGCAGTGCTCTGCCCGGGACAGCTTATAATTCACCCCTCCACTTT.

This clonotype occurred a few times. V and J are TRBV29-1 and TRBJ2-2; 7 positions agree with TRBD1. CDR1 is SQVTM and CDR2 is ANQGSEA in the germline V gene. The CDR3 is 14 amino acids. The junction had 5 bases not matched to a gene; V was cut back by 5 bases and J by 2 bases. This CDR3 reads CSVSRTGNTGELFF. Here the CDR3 DNA reads TGCAGCGTTTCCAGGACAGGTAACACCGGGGAGCTGTTTTTT.

This clonotype was recorded a few times. The rearrangement joins TRBV4-3 to TRBJ2-5; 12 bases align to TRBD2. CDR1 and CDR2 (germline): LGHNA, YSLEER. The length of the CDR3 is 23 residues. Trimming took 0 bases from V and 2 from J; bases not matched to a gene: 22. The CDR3, as DNA: TGCGCCAGCAGCCAAGAATGGACCCCAAGGGGGCTAGCGGGGGGGCCAGGACAAGAGACCCAGTACTTC. Translated: CASSQEWTPRGLAGGPGQETQYF.

For the CDR3, the DNA is TGTGCCAGCAGCTCCTATACAGGGACTGGAAACACCATATATTTT. Its protein is CASSSYTGTGNTIYF. The V and J genes are TRBV7-9 and TRBJ1-3; tentative D call: TRBD1 (6 bases). Germline V CDR1 and CDR2: SEHNR, FQNEAQ (reference sequence). The V and J ends lost 4 bases and 2 bases respectively, with 12 bases between them. There are 15 residues in the CDR3.

This clonotype appeared a few times. This rearrangement joins TRBV20-1 to TRBJ2-1; 9 bases are shared with TRBD2. Germline V gene data show CDR1 as DFQATT and CDR2 as SNEGSKA (reference sequence). The CDR3 spans 17 residues. The V and J ends lost 5 bases and 0 bases, in that order; junction bases with no gene match: 11. This chain's CDR3 is CSAYTPLAGFSYNEQFF. The CDR3 DNA is TGCAGTGCTTATACCCCCCTAGCGGGATTCTCCTACAATGAGCAGTTCTTC.

This clonotype has only a few counts. The chain has TRBV6-4 and TRBJ2-5; 9 positions match TRBD1. V was clipped by 5 bases and J by 9 bases; unmatched bases: 13. The CDR3 is 15 amino acids. Germline V gene sequence: CDR1 MRHNA, CDR2 SNTAGT. The CDR3 sequence: CASSHTGTGQWAQYF. CDR3 DNA: TGTGCCAGCAGTCACACCGGGACAGGGCAATGGGCCCAGTACTTC.

The rearrangement joins TRBV4-3 to TRBJ2-5, with D possibly TRBD1 on 6 matching bases. The CDR3 has 15 amino acids. Germline V gives CDR1 LGHNA, CDR2 YSLEER. Trimming took 0 bases from V and 3 from J, leaving 11 bases between them. The CDR3 nucleotides are TGCGCCAGCAGCCAAGATGTTACAGGGAAAGAGACCCAGTACTTC. This codes for CASSQDVTGKETQYF.

The V call is TRBV3-1, the J call TRBJ2-1; weak D call: TRBD2 (7 bases). Trimming stripped 1 base from V and 9 bases from J, with 19 bases between. Germline V CDR1 and CDR2: LGHDT, YNNKEL (reference sequence). There are 16 residues in the CDR3. The CDR3 DNA reads TGTGCCAGCAGCCAAGGGGCGGGGGACATTGTTGGTGAGCAGTTCTTC. Residues: CASSQGAGDIVGEQFF.

This sequence joins TRBV28 and TRBJ2-7, with D maybe TRBD2 (6 bases). The V end was cut by 8 bases, the J end by 3 bases, with 11 bases between. This CDR3 has 12 residues. CDR1 is MDHEN, CDR2 SYDVKM, per germline. The CDR3, as DNA: TGTGCCAGCGGGCCTAGCGTCTACGAGCAGTACTTC. As protein: CASGPSVYEQYF.

This clonotype was recorded a few times. The V and J genes are TRBV14 and TRBJ2-3, with a tentative D call TRBD2 (6 bases). The CDR3 covers 12 residues. Trimming pared 4 bases from V and 8 bases from J, leaving 10 bases between. Germline CDR1 reads SGHDN; CDR2 reads FVKESK. The CDR3 sequence is CASSPTSFTQYF. The CDR3 nucleotides read TGTGCCAGCAGCCCCACTAGCTTTACGCAGTATTTT.

This clonotype was counted a few times. This chain connects TRBV5-1 to TRBJ2-5; 7 bases agree with TRBD2. Germline CDR1 and CDR2: SGHRS and YFSETQ. V shed 2 bases, J shed 3 bases, and the junction held 7 bases outside the gene matches. The length of the CDR3 is 15 residues. The chain's CDR3 is CASSFGGGTEETQYF. The CDR3 DNA follows: TGCGCCAGCAGCTTTGGGGGGGGGACTGAAGAGACCCAGTACTTC.